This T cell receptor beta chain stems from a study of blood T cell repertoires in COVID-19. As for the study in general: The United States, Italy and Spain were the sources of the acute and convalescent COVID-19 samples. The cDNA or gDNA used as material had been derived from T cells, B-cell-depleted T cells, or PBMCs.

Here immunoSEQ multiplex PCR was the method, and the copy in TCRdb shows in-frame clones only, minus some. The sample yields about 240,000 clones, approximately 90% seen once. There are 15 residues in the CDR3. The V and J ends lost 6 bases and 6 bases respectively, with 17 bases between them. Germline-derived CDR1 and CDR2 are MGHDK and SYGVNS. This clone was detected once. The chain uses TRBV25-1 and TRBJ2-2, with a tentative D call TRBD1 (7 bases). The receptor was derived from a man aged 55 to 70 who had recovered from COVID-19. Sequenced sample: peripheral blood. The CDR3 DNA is TGTGCCAGCAGGGAGGGACAGTTGATAGCCGGGGAGCTGTTTTTT. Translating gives CASREGQLIAGELFF.